The 13 T cell receptor beta chains below come from one sample, sequenced in a study of CD8 T cells in Susac syndrome. An input of roughly 0.5 to 1 ug of RNA was subjected to reverse transcription using random hexamers. MiXCR, applied by TCRdb to the immunoSEQ multiplex PCR reads, yields one record per CDR3 protein. Counted here are roughly 250,000 distinct CDR3 sequences, about 95% occurring once; the ten biggest clones make up less than 0.11%. Material: CD4+ T cells from PBMCs. These receptors were collected from a human donor with Susac syndrome.

The V gene is TRBV4-1, the J gene TRBJ2-1; possible D gene TRBD2, 5 bases. Germline loops: CDR1 MGHRA, CDR2 YSYEKL. The ends were cut back, 2 bases at V and 6 bases at J, with 17 bases in the middle. The CDR3 is 16 amino acids. The CDR3 DNA sequence: TGCGCCAGCAGCCAATTGGTGGGAGTAGTGGGCAATGAGCAGTTCTTC. Its protein is CASSQLVGVVGNEQFF.

The rearrangement uses TRBV5-4 and TRBJ2-7, with D possibly matching TRBD1 (5 bases). Trimming cost V 0 bases and J 5 bases, with 12 bases left between them. The CDR3 extends over 14 amino acids. The V gene's germline CDR1 is SGHNT and CDR2 YYREEE (reference sequence). CDR3 region: CASSLGQGRDEQYF. In DNA form, the CDR3 reads TGTGCCAGCAGCTTGGGCCAGGGAAGGGACGAGCAGTACTTC.

The genes are TRBV23-1 and TRBJ1-5, with 8 nucleotides matching TRBD1. TRBV23-1 is designated an ORF whose function remains uncertain. There are 17 residues in the CDR3. After removal of 1 base from V and 2 bases from J, the junction contained 7 bases not matched to a gene. In nucleotides, the CDR3 is TGCGCCAGCAGTCAATTGGGCAGGGGGCGCCGCAATCAGCCCCAGCATTTT. Translation: CASSQLGRGRRNQPQHF.

V is TRBV25-1 and J is TRBJ1-1; D is unclear. Trimming left V 3 bases short and J 0 bases short, with 5 bases between. CDR1 MGHDK and CDR2 SYGVNS come from the germline V gene. The CDR3 length is 13 residues. The CDR3 sequence is CASSERMNTEAFF. The CDR3 DNA reads TGTGCCAGCAGTGAGCGGATGAACACTGAAGCTTTCTTT.

The gene calls are TRBV4-2 and TRBJ2-5; D remains unclear. V was pared by 0 bases and J by 2 bases, with 16 bases between. The CDR3 length is 17 residues. Germline V CDR1 and CDR2: LGHNA, YNFKEQ. CDR3 nucleotide sequence: TGTGCCAGCAGCCAAGAAGGATTTGCTTGGAGACAAGAGACCCAGTACTTC. It yields the protein CASSQEGFAWRQETQYF.

This clonotype was seen only once. The rearrangement links TRBV21-1 to TRBJ2-7; the table's D call of TRBD2 was not tested on the DNA. TRBV21-1 is a pseudogene. The CDR3 has 13 amino acids. The CDR3, as DNA: TGTGCCAGCAATAGCGGAATCGCCTACGAGCAGTACTTC. Amino acids: CASNSGIAYEQYF.

The chain is built from TRBV21-1 and TRBJ1-5; the table names TRBD1, a call not compared with the DNA. TRBV21-1 constitutes a pseudogene. The CDR3 spans 17 residues. Written as DNA, the CDR3 is TGTGCCAGCAGCAACTGCCAGGGGACAGAACGCAATCAGCCCCAGCATTTT. It codes for CASSNCQGTERNQPQHF.

J is TRBJ2-5 and V is TRBV5-4; TRBD1 might be the D (8 bases). From germline, CDR1 is SGHNT and CDR2 YYREEE (reference sequence). The CDR3 consists of 15 residues. The ends were cut back, 0 bases at V and 5 bases at J, with 14 bases in the middle. The chain's CDR3 is CASSLEDRGGETQYF. CDR3 DNA: TGTGCCAGCAGCTTGGAAGACAGGGGAGGGGAGACCCAGTACTTC.

The rearrangement links TRBV7-3 to TRBJ2-3, with a weak D call TRBD1 (6 bases). The CDR3 totals 16 residues. Per the germline V gene, CDR1 is SGHTA and CDR2 is FQGTGA. The ends were cut back, 0 bases at V and 2 bases at J, with 12 bases in the middle. The CDR3 DNA reads TGTGCCAGCAGCTTAACGGGGGCAGGCCTCACAGATACGCAGTATTTT. Its translation: CASSLTGAGLTDTQYF. Looking up the rest from reference TRBV7-3 and TRBJ2-3 gives the full variable domain: GAGVSQTPSNKVTEKGKYVELRCDPISGHTALYWYRQSLGQGPEFLIYFQGTGAADDSGLPNDRFFAVRPEGSVSTLKIQRTERGDSAVYLCASSLTGAGLTDTQYFGPGTRLTVL.

The chain joins TRBV7-9 to TRBJ1-2; no clear D gene. Per germline, CDR1 SEHNR and CDR2 FQNEAQ (reference sequence). This CDR3 has 12 amino acids. The germline V and J ends were trimmed by 4 bases and 6 bases, with 9 bases remaining between them. This CDR3 is CASSYTSNGYTF. Here the CDR3 DNA reads TGTGCCAGCAGCTATACTAGTAATGGCTACACCTTC.

The gene calls are TRBV11-2 and TRBJ2-5; D not certain. V was shortened by 5 bases and J by 4 bases, with 17 bases between the two germline ends. CDR1 is SGHAT, CDR2 FQNNGV, per germline. The CDR3 consists of 15 residues. The CDR3 sequence: CASSISPAAAETQYF. The CDR3 nucleotides read TGTGCCAGCAGCATTTCTCCGGCCGCGGCAGAGACCCAGTACTTC. Combining the CDR3 with reference TRBV11-2 and TRBJ2-5 gives the whole variable domain EAGVAQSPRYKIIEKRQSVAFWCNPISGHATLYWYQQILGQGPKLLIQFQNNGVVDDSQLPKDRFSAERLKGVDSTLKIQPAKLEDSAVYLCASSISPAAAETQYFGPGTRLLVL.

V usage is TRBV12-5 and J usage is TRBJ1-1; 7 bases line up with TRBD1. The V segment lost 5 bases and the J segment 0 bases; nucleotides outside the gene matches: 6. The CDR3 sequence is 15 residues long. From germline, CDR1 is LGHNT and CDR2 FRNRAP. CDR3 nucleotides: TGTGCTAGTGGTAATCCGGGACAGATGAACACTGAAGCTTTCTTT. It encodes CASGNPGQMNTEAFF.

A single count supports this clonotype. This chain joins TRBV24-1 and TRBJ2-1; D is unresolved. CDR3 length equals 11 residues. Trimming pared 3 bases from V and 6 bases from J, leaving 2 bases between. The germline CDR1 and CDR2 sequences are KGHDR and SFDVKD. Written as DNA, the CDR3 is TGTGCCACCAGTGATCGCAATGAGCAGTTCTTC. This codes for CATSDRNEQFF.